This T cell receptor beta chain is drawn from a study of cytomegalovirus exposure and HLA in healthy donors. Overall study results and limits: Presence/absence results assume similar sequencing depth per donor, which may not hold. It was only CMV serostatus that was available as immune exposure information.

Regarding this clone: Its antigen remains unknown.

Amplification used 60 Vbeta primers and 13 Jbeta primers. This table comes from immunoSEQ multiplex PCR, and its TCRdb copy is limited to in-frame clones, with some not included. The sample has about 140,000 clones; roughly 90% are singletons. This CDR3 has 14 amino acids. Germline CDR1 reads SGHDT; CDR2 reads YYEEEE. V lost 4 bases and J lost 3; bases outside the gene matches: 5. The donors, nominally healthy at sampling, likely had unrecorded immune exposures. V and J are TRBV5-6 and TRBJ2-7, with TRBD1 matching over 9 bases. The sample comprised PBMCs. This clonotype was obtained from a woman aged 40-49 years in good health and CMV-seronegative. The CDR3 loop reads CASSMDRGLYEQYF. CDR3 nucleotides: TGTGCCAGCAGCATGGACAGGGGACTCTACGAGCAGTACTTC.